These 28 T cell receptor beta chains were all obtained from the same sample, sequenced in a study of OX40 agonist ivuxolimab in advanced cancers. TCRdb's table, derived via immunoSEQ multiplex PCR, lists solely in-frame clones and lacks some. The sample contains tens of thousands of clones, 75% to 90% of which appear only once. Sequences were derived from CD4+ or CD8+ T cells sorted from blood, sampled in a trial of the OX40 agonist ivuxolimab. The receptors were sampled from an adult with an advanced solid tumor such as melanoma, head and neck, liver or kidney cancer.

The J gene is TRBJ2-3, the V gene TRBV9; 12 nucleotides align to TRBD2. Germline CDR1 reads SGDLS; CDR2 reads YYNGEE. This CDR3 contains 14 residues. The junction had 4 bases not matched to a gene; V was cut back by 7 bases and J by 4 bases. The CDR3 region is CASRRLAGADTQYF. The CDR3 DNA sequence: TGTGCCAGCCGGAGACTAGCGGGAGCAGATACGCAGTATTTT.

The chain combines TRBV27 with TRBJ1-2; TRBD1 agrees at 9 bases. The V segment lost 7 bases and the J segment 9 bases; nucleotides outside the gene matches: 15. Germline assignment: CDR1 MNHEY and CDR2 SMNVEV (reference sequence). CDR3 length: 15 residues. As DNA, the CDR3 is TGTGCCAGCATACTCAGCACCGGGACAGGGTGGCGCTACACCTTC. Its protein product is CASILSTGTGWRYTF.

The rearrangement uses TRBV19 and TRBJ2-4; D could derive from TRBD1 or TRBD2 (5 bases each). Germline CDR1 reads LNHDA; CDR2 reads SQIVND (reference sequence). The CDR3 extends over 13 amino acids. V lost 7 bases to trimming and J lost 9 bases, with 16 bases between them. This CDR3 reads CASMGGDQGIQYF. The CDR3 nucleotides are TGTGCCAGTATGGGTGGGGACCAGGGCATTCAGTACTTC.

The V and J genes are TRBV11-2 and TRBJ1-3, with D unclear. Germline V gene lookup returns CDR1 SGHAT and CDR2 FQNNGV. V lost 4 bases to trimming and J lost 1 base, with 8 bases between them. The CDR3 loop spans 14 amino acids. This CDR3 is CASSSGMSGNTIYF. DNA of the CDR3: TGTGCCAGCAGCTCCGGGATGTCTGGAAACACCATATATTTT.

The gene calls are TRBV5-1 and TRBJ2-7; D gene ambiguous. The germline gives CDR1 SGHRS, CDR2 YFSETQ. V was cut by 0 bases and J by 4 bases, with 2 bases left in between. This CDR3 contains 11 residues. CDR3 in amino acids: CASSLAYEQYF. The CDR3 region has the DNA TGCGCCAGCAGCTTGGCTTACGAGCAGTACTTC.

V gene TRBV30 combines with J gene TRBJ2-5, with TRBD2 as a possible D gene (6 bases). V gave up 2 bases and J gave up 1 base, with 17 bases separating them. Looked up from germline, CDR1 is GTSNPN and CDR2 is SVGIG (reference sequence). CDR3 length: 16 amino acids. Here the CDR3 reads CAWSSGRPTPQETQYF. CDR3 bases: TGTGCCTGGAGTTCCGGGAGACCTACACCCCAAGAGACCCAGTACTTC.

The CDR3 reads CASSDRTAYTGELFF. The CDR3 bases are TGTGCCAGCAGCGACAGGACAGCATACACCGGGGAGCTGTTTTTT. The chain employs TRBV9 and TRBJ2-2; possible D gene TRBD1, 6 bases. V was clipped by 3 bases and J by 3 bases, with 12 bases between them. Per germline, CDR1 SGDLS and CDR2 YYNGEE. CDR3 length: 15 amino acids.

This clone was counted a single time. V is TRBV6-4 and J is TRBJ2-2; D is undetermined. Germline CDR1 MRHNA, CDR2 SNTAGT. Trimming left V 6 bases short and J 5 bases short, with 10 bases between. The length of the CDR3 is 13 residues. The CDR3 nucleotides are TGTGCCAGCAGACCGACCCTAACCGGGGAGCTGTTTTTT. Encoded protein: CASRPTLTGELFF.

J is TRBJ1-5 and V is TRBV7-9, with 7 bases matching TRBD1. Looked up from germline, CDR1 is SEHNR and CDR2 is FQNEAQ (reference sequence). The CDR3 consists of 14 residues. V was clipped by 3 bases and J by 4 bases; unmatched bases: 3. The chain's CDR3 is CASSFAGGNQPQHF. CDR3 coding DNA: TGTGCCAGCAGCTTTGCAGGGGGAAATCAGCCCCAGCATTTT.

This chain uses TRBV11-3 with TRBJ1-4, with a weak D call TRBD1 (5 bases). V was trimmed by 2 bases and J by 2 bases, leaving 9 bases between them. Germline V gene lookup returns CDR1 SGHNT and CDR2 YENEEA. CDR3 length equals 15 residues. This CDR3 is CASSLTGSTNEKLFF. In DNA form, the CDR3 reads TGTGCCAGCAGCTTAACAGGATCGACTAATGAAAAACTGTTTTTT. The full variable domain, its missing parts supplied by reference TRBV11-3 and TRBJ1-4, is EAGVVQSPRYKIIEKKQPVAFWCNPISGHNTLYWYLQNLGQGPELLIRYENEEAVDDSQLPKDRFSAERLKGVDSTLKIQPAELGDSAVYLCASSLTGSTNEKLFFGSGTQLSVL.

This clone has only a few counts. The chain recombines TRBV29-1 with TRBJ1-2; no firm D call. Trimming pared 4 bases from V and 7 bases from J, leaving 13 bases between. The CDR3 runs to 12 residues. CDR1 and CDR2 from the germline V gene are SQVTM and ANQGSEA. The CDR3 sequence: CSVVDTLGGYTF. As DNA, the CDR3 is TGCAGCGTTGTCGATACCCTGGGTGGCTACACCTTC.

The CDR3, as DNA: TGTGCCAGCACTAGCGGAAACACCATATATTTT. Amino acid sequence: CASTSGNTIYF. The rearrangement uses TRBV6-5 and TRBJ1-3; D call uncertain. CDR1 is MNHEY, CDR2 SVGAGI, per germline. Trimming removed 7 bases from V and 4 bases from J, with 5 bases in between. The CDR3 is 11 amino acids.

In its sample, this clone was seen once. The gene calls are TRBV5-8 and TRBJ2-7, with no clear D. Germline V gives CDR1 SGHTS, CDR2 YDEGEE. Trimming took off 6 bases at V and 1 base at J, with 23 bases between the two ends. The CDR3 extends over 17 amino acids. CDR3 nucleotides: TGTGCCAGCATTGGGCCCGTGGGGTTGCTAAGTTCCTACGAGCAGTACTTC. Translated: CASIGPVGLLSSYEQYF.

The CDR3 here is CASSPWDQPQHF. For the CDR3, the DNA is TGTGCCAGCAGTCCTTGGGATCAGCCCCAGCATTTT. The V and J genes are TRBV7-9 and TRBJ1-5; no clear D. The V gene's germline CDR1 is SEHNR and CDR2 FQNEAQ (reference sequence). CDR3 size: 12 residues. V lost 6 bases and J 5 bases, leaving 8 bases between the germline ends.

Here the CDR3 reads CASSLEYTGELFF. The CDR3 DNA is TGTGCCAGCAGCTTGGAGTACACCGGGGAGCTGTTTTTT. The rearrangement links TRBV5-6 to TRBJ2-2; D is unclear. V lost 0 bases and J lost 3, with 3 bases in between. The length of the CDR3 is 13 residues. Germline V gives CDR1 SGHDT, CDR2 YYEEEE.

The chain employs TRBV28 and TRBJ2-5; perhaps TRBD2 as D (6 bases). Germline V CDR1 and CDR2: MDHEN, SYDVKM. The CDR3 extends over 16 amino acids. V shed 4 bases and J shed 0 bases, with 15 bases lying between them. The CDR3 sequence: CASSSWGTPNQETQYF. CDR3 sequence (DNA): TGTGCCAGCAGTTCATGGGGGACTCCTAACCAAGAGACCCAGTACTTC.

The chain joins TRBV5-1 to TRBJ2-7; 8 nucleotides align to TRBD1. The CDR3 covers 16 residues. The junction had 10 bases not matched to a gene; V was cut back by 3 bases and J by 2 bases. Looked up from germline, CDR1 is SGHRS and CDR2 is YFSETQ. In nucleotides, the CDR3 is TGCGCCAGCAGCTCGGCGACCTGGGACAGGACCTACGAGCAGTACTTC. Translated, it gives CASSSATWDRTYEQYF.

The CDR3, as DNA: TGTGCCAGCAGTTTCCTTTTTCGGGGGGCCGCCTACAATGAGCAGTTCTTC. Translated: CASSFLFRGAAYNEQFF. The rearrangement uses TRBV28 and TRBJ2-1, with a possible D match to TRBD2 (7 bases). The V end was cut by 3 bases, the J end by 2 bases, with 17 bases between. The CDR3 sequence is 17 residues long. The germline gives CDR1 MDHEN, CDR2 SYDVKM.

A few counts support this clone. The chain joins TRBV27 to TRBJ2-2, with D possibly being TRBD1 (8 bases). This CDR3 contains 18 residues. Between the trimmed V and J ends, which lost 3 bases and 6 bases, there was a span of 23 bases. Germline V CDR1 and CDR2: MNHEY, SMNVEV (reference sequence). The CDR3 DNA reads TGTGCCAGCAGTTTGGCCAGGGGGCGGGGGCCTATTGCCGGGGAGCTGTTTTTT. It translates to CASSLARGRGPIAGELFF.

In this sample, this clone turned up a few times. This chain uses TRBV7-8 with TRBJ1-6; no firm D call. This CDR3 spans 20 amino acids. Germline V gene data show CDR1 as SGHVS and CDR2 as FQNEAQ. Trimming shortened V by 1 base and J by 4 bases, and 23 bases separated the two germline ends. The CDR3 is CASSLELSVSRLTYNSPLHF. CDR3 nucleotide sequence: TGTGCCAGCAGCTTAGAGTTGTCGGTTAGCAGACTGACGTATAATTCACCCCTCCACTTT.

The V gene is TRBV18, the J gene TRBJ2-7, with 10 bases fitting TRBD1. Germline trimming cut 3 bases from V and 4 bases from J; bases unmatched to any gene: 9. The germline V gene has CDR1 KGHSH and CDR2 LQKENI. This CDR3 contains 16 residues. Here the CDR3 DNA reads TGTGCCAGCTCACCCCGCCGGGACAGGGGATTATACGAGCAGTACTTC. As protein: CASSPRRDRGLYEQYF.

This clone was counted a single time. The chain links TRBV2 to TRBJ2-7, with 8 bases identical to TRBD1. V lost 8 bases and J lost 3; bases outside the gene matches: 6. Germline V CDR1 and CDR2: SNHLY, FYNNEI. This CDR3 contains 13 residues. This CDR3 is CASGDRPNYEQYF. The CDR3, as DNA: TGTGCCAGCGGGGACAGGCCAAACTACGAGCAGTACTTC.

The V gene is TRBV28, the J gene TRBJ2-7; D may be TRBD2 (5 bases). This CDR3 is built from 15 residues. The V gene lost 6 bases and the J gene lost 4 bases, with 19 bases spanning the gap. Looked up from germline, CDR1 is MDHEN and CDR2 is SYDVKM. Written as DNA, the CDR3 is TGTGCCAGCAGCCTGCTGCAGGAGGAACCTTACGAGCAGTACTTC. Residues: CASSLLQEEPYEQYF.

The rearrangement links TRBV2 to TRBJ2-7, with D perhaps being TRBD1 or TRBD2 (5 bases each). The CDR3 is 14 residues long. Germline V lookup: CDR1 SNHLY, CDR2 FYNNEI. V was trimmed by 4 bases and J by 3 bases, leaving 13 bases between them. In nucleotides, the CDR3 is TGTGCCAGCAGTGTCCGGGACGGCGACTACGAGCAGTACTTC. The encoded protein is CASSVRDGDYEQYF. Supplemented by reference TRBV2 and TRBJ2-7, the full variable domain reads EPEVTQTPSHQVTQMGQEVILRCVPISNHLYFYWYRQILGQKVEFLVSFYNNEISEKSEIFDDQFSVERPDGSNFTLKIRSTKLEDSAMYFCASSVRDGDYEQYFGPGTRLTVT.

The chain recombines TRBV28 with TRBJ2-7, with D perhaps TRBD1 (6 bases). Germline-derived CDR1 and CDR2 are MDHEN and SYDVKM. This CDR3 has 12 amino acids. V lost 6 bases, J lost 6 bases, and 12 bases lay in between. The CDR3 here is CASRPGDGEQYF. The CDR3 DNA sequence: TGTGCCAGCAGACCAGGGGACGGCGAGCAGTACTTC.

The chain uses TRBV5-8 and TRBJ2-1, with 11 bases matching TRBD1. J was trimmed by 10 bases and V by 3 bases; bases with no gene match: 9. The CDR3 loop spans 15 amino acids. Germline lookup yields CDR1 SGHTS and CDR2 YDEGEE. The CDR3 loop is CASSWGTGGEGEQFF. CDR3 in DNA: TGTGCCAGCAGCTGGGGGACAGGGGGTGAAGGGGAGCAGTTCTTC.

The chain employs TRBV5-1 and TRBJ2-7; no clear D gene. CDR3 length: 11 amino acids. Germline CDR1 is SGHRS and CDR2 is YFSETQ. Trimming took 4 bases from V and 2 from J, leaving 4 bases between them. DNA of the CDR3: TGCGCCAGCAGCCACACCTACGAGCAGTACTTC. It codes for CASSHTYEQYF.

This clone was seen a few times. The J gene is TRBJ2-7, the V gene TRBV6-5; weak D call: TRBD1 (5 bases). The germline gives CDR1 MNHEY, CDR2 SVGAGI. The CDR3 covers 13 residues. Trimming removed 3 bases from V and 6 bases from J, with 12 bases in between. CDR3 loop: CASSYTRGGEQYF. The CDR3 nucleotides are TGTGCCAGCAGTTATACAAGGGGCGGCGAGCAGTACTTC.